This T cell receptor (beta chain) is from a study of blood T cell repertoires in COVID-19. Overall study: Acute and convalescent COVID-19 specimens originated in the United States, Italy and Spain. PBMCs, B-cell-depleted T cells, or T cells were the source of the cDNA or gDNA that made up the material.

In the original analysis: Amplifying reference gene primers gave estimates of nucleated cell counts. Only in-frame clones appear in the TCRdb table, and some are missing; sequencing was by immunoSEQ multiplex PCR. D and trimming were read from the DNA, whereas the V and J calls and clone size are those reported in that table. The data show 55,000 to 75,000 clones, around four fifths seen once. The V segment lost 8 bases and the J segment 5 bases; nucleotides outside the gene matches: 5. There are 14 residues in the CDR3. Germline CDR1 reads SEHNR; CDR2 reads FQNEAQ (reference sequence). Sequencing was done on a sample of peripheral blood. V gene TRBV7-9 combines with J gene TRBJ2-1; 11 bases agree with TRBD2. The source of this sequence is a man aged 60 to 75 with acute or convalescent COVID-19. The CDR3 DNA reads as TGTGCCAGCGGGTTAGCGGGAGGGAACAATGAGCAGTTCTTC. Translated, it gives CASGLAGGNNEQFF.